Listed here are 15 T cell receptor beta chains from one sample, sequenced in a study of T cell responses to AZD1222 COVID-19 vaccine (dated by TCRdb to the early 2020s). Library preparation used the immunoSEQ multiplex PCR assay. TCRdb holds this immuneACCESS table with in-frame rearrangements only. Some clones are missing; in checked studies, unresolved V genes explain under half, and the rest has no known cause. The sample includes just over 80,000 clones, with 80% to 90% observed a single time. The ten top clones hold roughly 5.6% of the sample. The time point label on this specimen signifies: baseline before first vaccination. Sequences were derived from peripheral blood, sampled on day 0 of AZD1222 vaccination. These receptors originate from an adult in good health.

This chain uses TRBV4-1 with TRBJ1-1; D remains ambiguous. The CDR3 runs to 12 residues. The germline CDR1 and CDR2 sequences are MGHRA and YSYEKL. Trimming left V 0 bases short and J 7 bases short, with 6 bases between. The CDR3 here is CASSQELGEAFF. Written as DNA, the CDR3 is TGCGCCAGCAGCCAAGAATTGGGTGAAGCTTTCTTT.

The chain is built from TRBV7-3 and TRBJ2-1; weak D call: TRBD2 (6 bases). This CDR3 comprises 16 residues. Trimming removed 5 bases at V and 3 bases at J, with 17 bases between. Germline CDR1 is SGHTA and CDR2 is FQGTGA. This CDR3 reads CASSAQGTPGYNEQFF. CDR3 sequence (DNA): TGTGCCAGCAGCGCGCAAGGGACTCCGGGCTACAATGAGCAGTTCTTC.

The chain joins TRBV28 to TRBJ2-3; TRBD1 agrees at 9 bases. Losses at the gene ends were 3 bases for V and 0 bases for J; bases not matched to a gene: 1. Germline CDR1 MDHEN, CDR2 SYDVKM. CDR3 size: 15 residues. The DNA of the CDR3 is TGTGCCAGCAGTTTTGGGACAGGGAGCACAGATACGCAGTATTTT. Translation gives CASSFGTGSTDTQYF.

In regard to this clone: The sample carries other DNA sequences with the same CDR3. This chain connects TRBV5-1 to TRBJ2-7; unclear D gene. The germline V gene encodes CDR1 SGHRS and CDR2 YFSETQ. The CDR3 length is 11 residues. Trimming removed 4 bases at V and 0 bases at J, with 2 bases between. The CDR3 loop is CASSPSYEQYF. The CDR3 DNA follows: TGCGCCAGCAGCCCCTCCTACGAGCAGTACTTC.

This chain uses TRBV2 with TRBJ1-5; D call uncertain. The V gene's germline CDR1 is SNHLY and CDR2 FYNNEI. Deletions cut 0 bases from V and 9 bases from J, with 9 bases between. The CDR3 runs to 13 residues. CDR3: CASSEALLRPQHF. CDR3 nucleotide sequence: TGTGCCAGCAGTGAAGCGCTTCTTCGGCCCCAGCATTTT.

This sequence joins TRBV28 and TRBJ2-7, with TRBD1 as a possible D gene (6 bases). V was pared by 2 bases and J by 2 bases, with 16 bases between. The CDR3 runs 16 residues. CDR1 MDHEN and CDR2 SYDVKM come from the germline V gene. CDR3 nucleotides: TGTGCCAGCAGTTTAAAAAGGGCAGGGGCCACCTACGAGCAGTACTTC. It encodes CASSLKRAGATYEQYF.

The CDR3 DNA reads TGTGCCAGCAGCCCCAGAAGGGCTAGCATCCGCACTGAGCAGTTCTTC. Translated, it gives CASSPRRASIRTEQFF. V and J are TRBV3-1 (or the pseudogene TRBV3-2) and TRBJ2-1, with D possibly TRBD2 on 5 matching bases. Germline assignment: CDR1 LGHDT and CDR2 YNNKEL (reference sequence). The CDR3 is 16 residues long. The V end lost 4 bases, the J end lost 9 bases, and 22 bases lay between the germline ends.

The chain recombines TRBV28 with TRBJ1-5; D uncertain. Deletions cut 7 bases from V and 4 bases from J, with 14 bases between. The CDR3 runs 14 residues. CDR1 is MDHEN, CDR2 SYDVKM, per germline. The CDR3 DNA follows: TGTGCCAGCAAGGGTACTCCGGAGAATCAGCCCCAGCATTTT. Its translation is CASKGTPENQPQHF.

About this clone: Relative to the germline gene, one junction end is altered; a read error may explain this. CDR3 DNA: TGTGCAAGCACGGGACAGGGGGCGATCTATGGCTACACCTTC. Residues: CASTGQGAIYGYTF. J is TRBJ1-2 and V is TRBV7-8; TRBD1 agrees at 12 bases. Looked up from germline, CDR1 is SGHVS and CDR2 is FQNEAQ. This CDR3 contains 14 residues.

The chain couples TRBV6-5 to TRBJ1-6, with a possible D match to TRBD1 (6 bases). This CDR3 comprises 14 residues. Per the germline V gene, CDR1 is MNHEY and CDR2 is SVGAGI. The V gene lost 6 bases and the J gene lost 8 bases, with 14 bases spanning the gap. CDR3 sequence (DNA): TGTGCCAGCAGCCAAAGACAGGAATATTCACCCCTCCACTTT. Its protein is CASSQRQEYSPLHF.

The V call is TRBV19, the J call TRBJ1-4; the match to TRBD1 covers 9 bases. The length of the CDR3 is 15 residues. Germline CDR1 and CDR2: LNHDA and SQIVND (reference sequence). With 8 bases clipped from V and 7 bases from J, the junction kept 11 bases outside the gene matches. CDR3 in amino acids: CASQTEGQGGEKLFF. CDR3 nucleotides: TGTGCCAGTCAGACCGAGGGACAGGGAGGTGAAAAACTGTTTTTT.

J is TRBJ2-1 and V is TRBV29-1; the match to TRBD1 covers 11 bases. The CDR3 totals 13 residues. In germline, CDR1 is SQVTM, CDR2 ANQGSEA. The V and J ends lost 7 bases and 8 bases, in that order; junction bases with no gene match: 7. This chain's CDR3 is CSARTGGRYEQFF. CDR3 DNA sequence: TGCAGCGCGCGGACAGGGGGCAGGTATGAGCAGTTCTTC.

V gene TRBV28 combines with J gene TRBJ1-2; 7 bases agree with TRBD1. The V gene end was trimmed by 6 bases and the J gene end by 7 bases; junction bases not matched to a gene: 8. CDR3 length: 13 residues. CDR1 is MDHEN and CDR2 is SYDVKM in the germline V gene. The CDR3, as DNA: TGTGCCAGCAGCGTGACAGGGTACAGTGGCTACACCTTC. Translating gives CASSVTGYSGYTF.

The J gene is TRBJ1-1, the V gene TRBV30; D perhaps matches TRBD1 (5 bases). The V end lost 4 bases, the J end lost 4 bases, and 16 bases lay between the germline ends. The CDR3 consists of 14 residues. Germline CDR1 GTSNPN, CDR2 SVGIG (reference sequence). The CDR3 spells CAWTLGGVSTEAFF. CDR3 DNA: TGTGCCTGGACTCTGGGAGGGGTGAGCACTGAAGCTTTCTTT.

This chain uses TRBV4-3 with TRBJ1-6; D perhaps matches TRBD1 (6 bases). From germline, CDR1 is LGHNA and CDR2 YSLEER. The CDR3 runs to 17 residues. V shed 0 bases and J shed 7 bases, with 16 bases lying between them. CDR3 DNA sequence: TGCGCCAGCAGCCAAGATTTCGGGGGCAGTGGGAATTCACCCCTCCACTTT. Translation gives CASSQDFGGSGNSPLHF.